A selection of T cell receptor beta chains follows, all from one sample in a study of beta chain features in type 1 diabetes. Sequencing used immunoSEQ multiplex PCR; TCRdb keeps in-frame clones, though not all of them. The sample yields 850,000 to 900,000 clones, 17% seen once. Material for sequencing was naive CD4+ T cells from blood. These receptors all stem from a woman under 30 in good health. Both conserved end residues are trimmed from each CDR3.

V: TRBV27
CDR3: ASSPLIYEQY

V: TRBV4-2
CDR3: ASSKDAFGANVLT

V: TRBV11-3
CDR3: ASSLSGSLNEQF

V: TRBV2
CDR3: ASNVDRRTEQY

V: TRBV21-1
CDR3: AWRPGRAYEQY

V: TRBV7-9
CDR3: ASSPRGSGYYEQY

V: TRBV29-1
CDR3: SVAGWYNEQF

V: TRBV13
CDR3: ASSRQHTSVDTQY

V: TRBV7-9
CDR3: ASSYTGTGGGEQY

V: TRBV6-5
CDR3: ASSKAYEQY

V: TRBV7-8
CDR3: ASSPGLAGGPRQF

V: TRBV9
CDR3: ASSVDPSRQGTKQY

V: TRBV6-1
CDR3: ASSETAGAGNTIY

V: TRBV7-7
CDR3: ASSKSGPGETQY

V: TRBV29-1
CDR3: SVENDRYNEQF

V: TRBV6-6
CDR3: ASSKEQGRTTDTQY

V: TRBV6-8
CDR3: ASRSPLAGGTDTQY

V: TRBV7-9
CDR3: ASSFEAGLGGQPQH

V: TRBV6-5
CDR3: ASSTSGRADTQY

V: TRBV10-1
CDR3: ASSEVASGSHEQF

V: TRBV7-6
CDR3: ASSSGLAGWNEQF

V: TRBV6-1
CDR3: ASRQVSGANVLT

V: TRBV27
CDR3: ASSFRRRENTQY

V: TRBV5-6
CDR3: ASSTDRLPNGYT

V: TRBV7-9
CDR3: ASRSFRGTEETQY

V: TRBV2
CDR3: ASSEPPRAGWYNEQF

V: TRBV7-9
CDR3: ASSLGTSGSLEQY

V: TRBV28
CDR3: ASSPTSGRHEQY

V: TRBV10-3
CDR3: AISDYGGQETQY

V: TRBV27
CDR3: ASSLGLAGAHEQY

V: TRBV28
CDR3: ASSLGGGAYEQY

V: TRBV7-2
CDR3: ASSSETRDEQY

V: TRBV27
CDR3: ASSPLAGGPRVTGELF

V: TRBV6-5
CDR3: AIRRRERETQY

V: TRBV5-6
CDR3: ASSWGGWGASNQPQH

V: TRBV5-8
CDR3: ASSIGTPVAF

V: TRBV7-2
CDR3: ASSLGKEKLF

V: TRBV6-1
CDR3: ASGTPVGYT

V: TRBV15
CDR3: ATSGMEVIQY

V: TRBV7-9
CDR3: ASSPTSDNEQF

V: TRBV5-4
CDR3: ASSLRTSGRVDEQY

V: TRBV28
CDR3: ASSSRLAEFLSSGYEQY

V: TRBV27
CDR3: ASSGLGLGEETQY

V: TRBV10-3
CDR3: AIRKTGAGLNTEAF

V: TRBV6-6
CDR3: ASSYRGYNQPQH

V: TRBV28
CDR3: ASSLTGQPRGEQY

V: TRBV27
CDR3: ASSQGHEQY

V: TRBV19
CDR3: ASSLTSRAYNEQF

V: TRBV4-2
CDR3: ASSQEARYQNEQF